This T cell receptor beta chain appears in the sequencing data of a study of blood T cells in healthy people across ages (dated by TCRdb to 2015 to 2017). Some background on the complete study: In model experiments, roughly one uniquely barcoded TCR beta cDNA molecule per two T cells was captured by template switching. Age-related changes in TCR beta repertoire diversity were measured in the study by deep sequencing normalized with unique cDNA molecular identifiers. The donors were split into four age groups: young (average approximately 16 years), middle-aged (39), aged (about 62) and long-lived (approximately 80). To avoid experimental bias, donors of different ages were distributed randomly across sequencing lanes. Using the same blood draw, the study looked at two additional independent replicas of 1 million unique cDNA reads for two donors, one aged 18 to 30 and the other aged 80 or older.

Findings and caveats that apply to the study as a whole: The percentage of naive T cells measured by flow cytometry correlated strongly with observed TCR beta diversity. Estimates of total diversity based on one million sequenced T cells were considered lower bounds and underestimates. Compared with the aged group, the long-lived group had more naive CD4+ T cells, fewer expanded clones and increased TCR diversity, suggesting age selection. As age increased, observed TCR beta diversity per million T cells dropped in a roughly linear way, and a significant reduction was already evident by age around 41. Since profiling was done on bulk unsorted PBMCs, naive and antigen-experienced compartments could not be conclusively compared. Because donor CMV infection status was unknown, age-related changes in expanded clonotypes were potentially confounded.

The library was built by means of 5' RACE. Data came from an Illumina HiSeq 2500. A second PCR of about 6 to 12 cycles was performed with a sample-barcoded 5' primer and a J-beta primer mix. Each TCR beta cDNA molecule received a unique molecular identifier from a template-switch 5' adaptor carrying 12 random nucleotides. Each sample yielded at least 2.5 million CDR3-containing paired-end reads. First-strand cDNA was synthesized from all RNA with the Mint cDNA synthesis kit, primed by a TRBC-specific oligonucleotide. Following uracil-DNA glycosylase treatment, a first 18-cycle PCR with universal primers M1SS and BC2_uni_R was performed on all cDNA. Per the authors' processing: Each sample was normalized by randomly selecting 1 million high-quality reads, each carrying a distinct molecular identifier. Instead of being binned into consensus sequences, reads with shared molecular identifiers were discarded. CDR3 identification, clonotype clustering and error correction used MiTCR with a Q25 quality threshold and the strictest error-elimination algorithm. A nonparametric unseen species model with Euler transformation was used to estimate lower-bound total TCR beta diversity. TCRdb trimmed public reads at Q25 via fastp, called clones via MiXCR and kept in-frame beta chains. Rows merge per CDR3 protein into single entries with the most common DNA and genes. The V and J calls and clone size are TCRdb's, not the authors'. For this sample the table gives roughly 1.5 million distinct CDR3 sequences, of which 42% were detected only once. The top ten constitute over 3.5% of the sample.

Donors were 30 to 45 systemically healthy Caucasian individuals from Russia aged roughly 6 to 90 years. Ten milliliters of peripheral blood were drawn from each donor into EDTA-treated Vacutainer tubes. Ficoll-Paque density-gradient centrifugation was used to isolate PBMCs, with at least 7 million per sample. Total RNA, at least 5 micrograms per sample, was extracted from PBMCs with Trizol reagent. Naive CD45RAhigh/CD27high T cell percentages were measured by flow cytometry on a PBMC aliquot from every donor. The germline V gene yields SNHLY for CDR1 and FYNNEI for CDR2. From its cysteine to its phenylalanine, the CDR3 spans 10 amino acids. The read is trimmed to its CDR3 DNA, 30 bases read in frame from base 1. Cut back by 8 bases and 6 bases, the V and J ends lie 7 bases apart. As to this clonotype: What antigen it recognizes has not been identified. The record has no base qualities; no much larger clone is one base away.

Recombination linked TRBV2 to TRBJ1-1, and TRBD1 may be the D gene, going by 5 matching bases. The specimen was blood. This TCR was sampled from a young woman in good health. The DNA reads as follows: TGTGCCAGCGGGGGGGCTGAAGCTTTCTTT. It translates as CASGGAEAFF.